This entry features one T cell receptor beta chain sequence. It has no known antigen specificity. The input lacks base qualities; no much larger clone sits a single base away. These data come from a study of OX40 agonist ivuxolimab in advanced cancers. Background on the whole study: Ivuxolimab, which targeted the costimulatory receptor OX40 (CD134), was an agonistic, fully human IgG2 monoclonal antibody. Intravenous ivuxolimab was administered to patients every 2 weeks at six dose levels: 0.01, 0.1, 0.3, 1.5, 3 and 10 mg/kg. Of the approximately 50 dose-escalation patients, hepatocellular carcinoma was present in 19, melanoma in approximately 15, renal cell carcinoma in 9 and head and neck cancer in 9. The dose-escalation cohort was approximately 83% male with a mean age of about 58 years, ranging from roughly 23 to 90. Prior anti-PD-1, anti-PD-L1 or anti-CTLA-4 therapy was permitted, and checkpoint inhibitors had been received by roughly 40% of dose-escalation patients. Partial responses occurred in three dose-escalation patients, of whom one had hepatocellular carcinoma and two had cutaneous melanoma. Peripheral TCRbeta sequencing aimed to test whether ivuxolimab altered TCR sequence diversity and caused clonal T-cell expansion. The paper describes the monotherapy dose-escalation part (N of about 47 patients) of the phase I trial of ivuxolimab. Broader findings and caveats from the paper: At doses from 0.1 to 3.0 mg/kg, clonal expansion was seen in both CD4+ and CD8+ blood T cells between baseline and week 6. In the 0.1-3.0 mg/kg groups, partial responders were among the patients with the lowest normalized peripheral clonal expansion, particularly in CD8+ T cells. After ivuxolimab, expanded clones were on average more numerous among CD8+ T cells than among CD4+ T cells. Which antigens the clonally expanded peripheral T cells were specific for was not determined. Low levels of normalized T-cell clonal expansion were also seen in some patients who did not respond.

CDR1 and CDR2 (SGHRS, YFSETQ) derive from the germline V gene. Trimming leaves V shorter by 5 bases and J shorter by 0 bases, with the junction holding 5 bases beyond the gene matches. CDR3 length: 15 amino acids, cysteine to phenylalanine. Solely the CDR3 DNA is kept, with 45 bases framed from the first base. For sequencing of the TCRbeta CDR3 region, genomic DNA was extracted from the sorted cells. TCRbeta CDR3 regions were sequenced using the immunoSEQ Assay. The table was pulled from immuneACCESS by TCRdb, which kept in-frame rearrangements only. Such tables lose some clones; where checked, under half of the loss comes from unresolved V genes, and the rest has no known cause. This sample comprises about 60,000 clones, about 90% of them detected only once. Around 15% of the sample is taken by the ten largest. The trial excluded patients who had a history of autoimmune disease or who were on systemic immunosuppression. In every dose cohort, peripheral blood was drawn for TCR sequencing at baseline, cycle 4 day 1, and cycle 7 day 1. Samples were obtained from an open-label, multicenter, first-in-human phase I dose-escalation trial of ivuxolimab. Adults with locally advanced or metastatic melanoma, renal cell, hepatocellular, or head and neck squamous cell carcinoma were enrolled in the trial. Before TCR sequencing, CD4+ T cells and CD8+ T cells were sorted from peripheral blood as separate populations.

This TCR came from an adult with an advanced solid tumor such as melanoma, head and neck, liver or kidney cancer. Sequencing was performed on CD4+ or CD8+ T cells sorted from blood, taken in a trial of the OX40 agonist ivuxolimab. The sequence joins TRBV5-1 to TRBJ2-1; a stretch of 7 junction bases matches TRBD2. The DNA sequence is given as TGCGCCAGCAGAGTTTTAGCGGGCTCCTACAATGAGCAGTTCTTC. The resulting protein is CASRVLAGSYNEQFF.